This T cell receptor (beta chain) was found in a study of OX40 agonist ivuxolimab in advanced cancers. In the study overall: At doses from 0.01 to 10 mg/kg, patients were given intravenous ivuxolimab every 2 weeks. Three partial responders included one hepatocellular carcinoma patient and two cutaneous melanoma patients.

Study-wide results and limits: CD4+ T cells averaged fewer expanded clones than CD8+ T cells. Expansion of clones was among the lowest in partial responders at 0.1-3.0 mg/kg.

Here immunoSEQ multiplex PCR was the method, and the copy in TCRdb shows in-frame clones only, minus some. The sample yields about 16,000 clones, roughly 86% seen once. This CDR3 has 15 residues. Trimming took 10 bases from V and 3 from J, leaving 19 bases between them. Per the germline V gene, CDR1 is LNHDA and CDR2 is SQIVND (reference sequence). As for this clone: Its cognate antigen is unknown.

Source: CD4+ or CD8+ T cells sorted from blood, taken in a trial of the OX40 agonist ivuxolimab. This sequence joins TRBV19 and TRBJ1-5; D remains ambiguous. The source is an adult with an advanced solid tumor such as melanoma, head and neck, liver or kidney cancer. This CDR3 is CATISADGYNQPQHF. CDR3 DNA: TGTGCCACTATATCGGCGGACGGGTACAATCAGCCCCAGCATTTT.